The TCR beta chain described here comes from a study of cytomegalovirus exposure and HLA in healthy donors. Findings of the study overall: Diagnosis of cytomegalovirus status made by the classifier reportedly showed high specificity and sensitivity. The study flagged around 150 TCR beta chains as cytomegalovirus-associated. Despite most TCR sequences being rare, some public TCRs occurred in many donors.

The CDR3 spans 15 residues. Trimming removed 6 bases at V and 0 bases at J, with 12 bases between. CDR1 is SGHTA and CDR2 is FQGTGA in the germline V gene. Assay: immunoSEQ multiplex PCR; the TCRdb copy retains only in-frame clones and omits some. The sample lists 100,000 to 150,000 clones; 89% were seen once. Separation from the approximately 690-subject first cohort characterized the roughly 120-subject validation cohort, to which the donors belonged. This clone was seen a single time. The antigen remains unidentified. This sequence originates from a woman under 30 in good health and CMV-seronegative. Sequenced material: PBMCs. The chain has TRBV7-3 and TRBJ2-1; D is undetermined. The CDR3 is CASSTDIRSYNEQFF. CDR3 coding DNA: TGTGCCAGCAGTACAGACATCCGCTCCTACAATGAGCAGTTCTTC.